This record looks at one TCR beta chain sequence and its context. The junction departs from the called germline gene at one end, perhaps through a read error. This CDR3 region has 14 residues. Germline CDR1 and CDR2: LGHDT and YNNKEL (reference sequence). As originally analysed: Amplification of reference gene primers provided the estimated nucleated cell counts. Some clones are missing from TCRdb's copy, which holds only in-frame ones; the method was immunoSEQ multiplex PCR. That table furnishes V, J and clone size, whereas the DNA furnished D and trimming. Found here are some 140,000 clones, just under 85% of them singletons; the top ten hold 29%. This entry comes from a study of blood T cell repertoires in COVID-19. Overall study: Researchers got acute and convalescent COVID-19 samples from the United States, Italy and Spain.

This chain joins TRBV3-1 (or the pseudogene TRBV3-2) and TRBJ1-2; a possible D gene is TRBD1 (6 bases). This clonotype originated in a woman aged 55-70 years with acute or convalescent COVID-19. What was sequenced was peripheral blood. The CDR3, as DNA: TGTGCCAGCAGACAAGCACAGGGATTCGATGGCTACACCTTC. Its translation is CASRQAQGFDGYTF.